The 13 T cell receptor beta chains listed next were all sequenced from one sample in a study of regulatory T cells in long-lasting Graves disease. Library construction for TCR beta used iRepertoire HTBI primers and Arm-PCR of CDR3 regions. Using its own MiXCR run on the multiplex PCR reads, TCRdb lists one record per CDR3 protein. The sample holds about 450,000 distinct CDR3 sequences, about a sixth seen once. The time point here: newly diagnosed GD, antithyroid drugs for less than 3 months. PBMC-extracted RNA yielded the TCR library. These data also formed part of another study, on T cells in Graves' hyperthyroidism and ophthalmopathy.

The input for sequencing was peripheral blood mononuclear cells (PBMCs), taken at new diagnosis, from a patient treated with antithyroid drugs. These receptors all come from a woman in her 30s with Graves disease.

A remark on this clonotype: With a far larger clone one base away, a read error is the likely cause. The chain has TRBV11-2 and TRBJ2-1; 8 bases line up with TRBD1. The end of the DNA aligns better with TRBJ2-7, so the J call may be wrong. The CDR3 contains 18 residues. Per germline, CDR1 SGHAT and CDR2 FQNNGV. In DNA, the CDR3 is TGTGCCAGCGGCTCTCGGGAGACAGGGGCCCCGCGTCCCTACGAGCAGTACTTC. Translation gives CASGSRETGAPRPYEQYF.

The CDR3: CAIGKNTEAFF. The CDR3 DNA reads as TGTGCCATCGGAAAGAACACTGAAGCTTTCTTT. The chain couples TRBV27 to TRBJ1-1; D gene unclear. CDR1 is MNHEY, CDR2 SMNVEV, per germline (reference sequence). The CDR3 contains 11 residues. V dropped 10 bases and J dropped 1 base, with 7 bases sitting between them.

This clonotype was detected ten times or more. The chain is built from TRBV7-9 and TRBJ2-1; D is unresolved. The CDR3 has 16 residues. V was pared by 5 bases and J by 5 bases, with 19 bases between. Germline CDR1 and CDR2: SEHNR and FQNEAQ (reference sequence). This CDR3 is CASSRRVTSLHNEQFF. CDR3 DNA sequence: TGTGCCAGCAGCCGCCGGGTTACCTCGTTGCACAATGAGCAGTTCTTC.

This clonotype was picked up many times. The genes are TRBV3-1 and TRBJ1-1, with a tentative D call TRBD1 (6 bases). Trimming shortened V by 4 bases and J by 11 bases, and 14 bases separated the two germline ends. This CDR3 region has 12 residues. Germline CDR1 LGHDT, CDR2 YNNKEL (reference sequence). The CDR3 DNA follows: TGTGCCAGCAGCCCGTTAGGGGGGGAGGCTTTCTTT. This translates into CASSPLGGEAFF.

Turning to this clonotype: One base away lies a much larger clone, so this may be a sequencing read error. V usage is TRBV7-3 and J usage is TRBJ2-1; 8 bases are a match to TRBD2. The CDR3 extends over 17 amino acids. Looked up from germline, CDR1 is SGHTA and CDR2 is FQGTGA. The CDR3 nucleotides are TGTGCCAGCAGCTTATACCAAGCGGGAGCGGCCTACAAGGAGCAGTTCTTC. Amino acid sequence: CASSLYQAGAAYKEQFF.

This clonotype was recorded at least ten times. V usage is TRBV2 and J usage is TRBJ2-3; 9 nucleotides align to TRBD2. The CDR3 sequence is 14 residues long. Germline V gene lookup returns CDR1 SNHLY and CDR2 FYNNEI. Trimming at V came to 7 bases and at J to 1 base, leaving 3 bases not matched to a gene. The CDR3 DNA reads TGTGCCAGCAAGAAGCGGGAGGGCACAGATACGCAGTATTTT. Translated: CASKKREGTDTQYF. The full variable domain, completed using reference TRBV2 and TRBJ2-3, is EPEVTQTPSHQVTQMGQEVILRCVPISNHLYFYWYRQILGQKVEFLVSFYNNEISEKSEIFDDQFSVERPDGSNFTLKIRSTKLEDSAMYFCASKKREGTDTQYFGPGTRLTVL.

In this sample, this clonotype turned up many times. The V and J genes are TRBV6-2 or TRBV6-3 and TRBJ2-1, with 10 bases identical to TRBD2. Germline CDR1 MNHEY, CDR2 SVGEGT. The CDR3 runs to 14 residues. V was pared by 7 bases and J by 8 bases, with 8 bases of the junction left unmatched. In DNA, the CDR3 is TGTGCCAGCATGGCCGGGACTAGCGTTGATGAGCAGTTCTTC. Amino acid sequence: CASMAGTSVDEQFF.

The V call is TRBV28, the J call TRBJ2-7; weak D call: TRBD2 (5 bases). This CDR3 is 17 amino acids long. Trimming left V 5 bases short and J 2 bases short, with 22 bases between. Germline assignment: CDR1 MDHEN and CDR2 SYDVKM. DNA for the CDR3: TGTGCCAGCAGTCTCCGAGGGAGTGCCTCGAAGCCCTACGAGCAGTACTTC. Protein sequence: CASSLRGSASKPYEQYF. Drawing the rest from reference TRBV28 and TRBJ2-7, the complete variable domain is DVKVTQSSRYLVKRTGEKVFLECVQDMDHENMFWYRQDPGLGLRLIYFSYDVKMKEKGDIPEGYSVSREKKERFSLILESASTNQTSMYLCASSLRGSASKPYEQYFGPGTRLTVT.

This clonotype was picked up many times. The V call is TRBV27, the J call TRBJ1-2, with D perhaps matching TRBD1 (6 bases). V was clipped by 4 bases and J by 6 bases, with 15 bases between them. CDR1 and CDR2 (germline): MNHEY, SMNVEV (reference sequence). The CDR3 spans 14 residues. CDR3 nucleotides: TGTGCCAGCAGTTCCCAGATGACAGGCGATGGCTACACCTTC. It yields the protein CASSSQMTGDGYTF.

This chain links TRBV28 with TRBJ2-7; TRBD2 matches 12 bases. The CDR3 covers 15 residues. The germline V gene encodes CDR1 MDHEN and CDR2 SYDVKM. V lost 5 bases and J lost 6; bases outside the gene matches: 8. The CDR3 loop reads CASSHRLAGAGEQYF. DNA of the CDR3: TGTGCCAGCAGTCACAGACTAGCGGGAGCGGGCGAGCAGTACTTC. The variable domain in full, completed from reference TRBV28 and TRBJ2-7, reads DVKVTQSSRYLVKRTGEKVFLECVQDMDHENMFWYRQDPGLGLRLIYFSYDVKMKEKGDIPEGYSVSREKKERFSLILESASTNQTSMYLCASSHRLAGAGEQYFGPGTRLTVT.

There are many counts of this clonotype. The genes are TRBV18 and TRBJ1-1, with D possibly matching TRBD1 (5 bases). CDR1 is KGHSH and CDR2 is LQKENI in the germline V gene. CDR3 length: 13 amino acids. Trimming shortened V by 5 bases and J by 7 bases, and 14 bases separated the two germline ends. CDR3 amino acids: CASSEGPGGEAFF. CDR3 DNA sequence: TGTGCCAGCTCAGAGGGACCGGGTGGTGAAGCTTTCTTT.

The rearrangement links TRBV4-1 to TRBJ1-6; D not certain. The V and J ends lost 0 bases and 7 bases respectively, with 10 bases between them. Germline V CDR1 and CDR2: MGHRA, YSYEKL. This CDR3 region has 15 residues. Here the CDR3 DNA reads TGCGCCAGCAGCCAAGAGGGAGGTGCGAATTCACCCCTCCACTTT. Translating gives CASSQEGGANSPLHF.

The chain carries TRBV7-9 and TRBJ1-1; tentative D call: TRBD1 (6 bases). This CDR3 comprises 13 residues. Trimming left V 7 bases short and J 4 bases short, with 13 bases between. Germline assignment: CDR1 SEHNR and CDR2 FQNEAQ (reference sequence). CDR3 nucleotides: TGTGCCAGCAAAGCAACAGGGCCCACTGAAGCTTTCTTT. Residues: CASKATGPTEAFF.